This T cell receptor (beta chain) was recorded in a study of cytotoxic CD8 clonotypes in ibrutinib-treated CLL. At the level of the study: The response samples were taken once patients had been treated for a median of around 11 months, range 6 to 36. Study conclusions and caveats: Under therapy, public clonotypes either contracted or stayed stable, and they were uncommon. At the start, clonality exceeded age-matched healthy donors and followed circulating CD8+ T-cell counts.

Generated by immunoSEQ multiplex PCR, the TCRdb table keeps only in-frame clones and is missing some. The sample lists more than 140,000 clones, approximately 80% occurring once. Germline V gene data show CDR1 as LNHDA and CDR2 as SQIVND (reference sequence). Trimming pared 0 bases from V and 4 bases from J, leaving 13 bases between. The CDR3 has 15 residues. A word on this clone: Its target is unknown.

This clonotype was obtained from a human donor with chronic lymphocytic leukemia. The sample consisted of PBMCs, taken after 12 months of ibrutinib treatment. V and J are TRBV19 and TRBJ2-7; D remains unclear. CDR3 sequence (DNA): TGTGCCAGTAGTATAGATTTGGGGTCCCAGTACGAGCAGTACTTC. Translated, it gives CASSIDLGSQYEQYF.